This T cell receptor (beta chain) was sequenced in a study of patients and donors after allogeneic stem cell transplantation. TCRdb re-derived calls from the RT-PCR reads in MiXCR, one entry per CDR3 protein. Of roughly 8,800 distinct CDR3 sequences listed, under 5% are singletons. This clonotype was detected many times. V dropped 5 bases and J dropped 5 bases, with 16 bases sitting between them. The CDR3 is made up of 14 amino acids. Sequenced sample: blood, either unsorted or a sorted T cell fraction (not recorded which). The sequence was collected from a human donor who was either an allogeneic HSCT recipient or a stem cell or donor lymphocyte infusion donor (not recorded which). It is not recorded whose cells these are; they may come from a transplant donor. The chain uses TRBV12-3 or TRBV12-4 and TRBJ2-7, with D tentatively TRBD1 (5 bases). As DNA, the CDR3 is TGTGCCAGCAGTGTCTTCGCTGGGGCCAACGAGCAGTACTTC. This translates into CASSVFAGANEQYF.